Below, 8 T cell receptor beta chains from the same sample are listed, as sequenced in a study of T-cell reconstitution after alpha-beta-depleted transplantation in children. Unique molecular identifiers were built into the TCRbeta library. One entry per CDR3 protein results from TCRdb running MiXCR on the PCR reads. Of 260,000 or so distinct CDR3 sequences in the sample, 12% are singletons; the top ten hold 2% to 3%. This specimen consisted of PBMCs from the stem cell graft donor, obtained from the stem cell graft. Receptors were obtained from a human donor who donated a stem cell graft to a child with acute lymphoblastic leukemia.

This clonotype was seen repeatedly, ten times or more. A junction end diverges from the germline sequence, so it may reflect a read error. The V and J genes are TRBV15 and TRBJ1-1; 8 nucleotides agree with TRBD1. Germline CDR1 is LNHNV and CDR2 is YYDKDF (reference sequence). The CDR3 covers 15 residues. The CDR3: CATSTSPMTGAEAFF. As DNA, the CDR3 is TGTGCCACCAGCACCTCCCCCATGACAGGGGCTGAGGCTTTCTTT.

V and J are TRBV28 and TRBJ2-5; possibly TRBD2 for D (5 bases). The V gene's germline CDR1 is MDHEN and CDR2 SYDVKM. Trimming left V 6 bases short and J 0 bases short, with 14 bases between. The length of the CDR3 is 15 residues. Here the CDR3 reads CASSLLTGNQETQYF. Written as DNA, the CDR3 is TGTGCCAGCAGCCTCCTGACGGGGAACCAAGAGACCCAGTACTTC.

This clonotype was seen more than once but under ten times. V and J are TRBV2 and TRBJ2-3; D is ambiguous. Trimming shortened V by 11 bases and J by 1 base, and 25 bases separated the two germline ends. Per the germline V gene, CDR1 is SNHLY and CDR2 is FYNNEI. The CDR3 contains 17 residues. The CDR3 nucleotides are TGTGCCTTCTCGGGCGGTAACCCCTATTCTGGCACAGATACGCAGTATTTT. It is translated as CAFSGGNPYSGTDTQYF.

This clonotype was observed many times. The CDR3 loop reads CASTKSGNYGYTF. The CDR3 nucleotides are TGTGCCAGCACCAAATCAGGGAACTATGGCTACACCTTC. The gene calls are TRBV6-6 and TRBJ1-2; TRBD1 is a possible D gene (5 bases). Between the trimmed V and J ends, which lost 7 bases and 2 bases, there was a span of 11 bases. CDR1 and CDR2 from the germline V gene are MNHNY and SVGAGI (reference sequence). This CDR3 spans 13 amino acids.

There are a few counts of this clonotype. The rearrangement uses TRBV11-1 and TRBJ2-1, with a possible D match to TRBD1 (7 bases). This CDR3 contains 20 residues. The germline gives CDR1 SGHAT, CDR2 FQDESV (reference sequence). V lost 5 bases, J lost 1 base, and 27 bases lay in between. CDR3 sequence: CASSPPRDSLSRGSYNEQFF. The CDR3 bases are TGTGCCAGCAGCCCTCCGCGGGACAGTCTGAGTCGGGGGTCCTACAATGAGCAGTTCTTC.

This clonotype was observed many times. V usage is TRBV27 and J usage is TRBJ1-5, with D possibly TRBD1 on 5 matching bases. CDR1 and CDR2 from the germline V gene are MNHEY and SMNVEV (reference sequence). Deletions cut 6 bases from V and 0 bases from J, with 15 bases between. The CDR3 extends over 16 amino acids. CDR3: CASSPTGLFSNQPQHF. CDR3 sequence (DNA): TGTGCCAGCAGCCCCACAGGTCTCTTTAGCAATCAGCCCCAGCATTTT.

This clonotype was found many times. The V call is TRBV29-1, the J call TRBJ1-1; D is unclear. The V end was cut by 6 bases, the J end by 8 bases, with 16 bases between. Germline V CDR1 and CDR2: SQVTM, ANQGSEA. This CDR3 spans 12 amino acids. In DNA form, the CDR3 reads TGCAGCGTCAGAAGGGCCGGGCTGGAAGCTTTCTTT. Its protein product is CSVRRAGLEAFF.

This clonotype was seen at least ten times. The chain links TRBV18 to TRBJ2-3, with 8 bases that match TRBD2. Per germline, CDR1 KGHSH and CDR2 LQKENI. The CDR3 extends over 16 amino acids. V shed 2 bases and J 2 bases; nucleotides not matched to a gene: 6. DNA of the CDR3: TGTGCCAGCTCACCAGCGGAGCGGGGGCCCACAGATACGCAGTATTTT. It codes for CASSPAERGPTDTQYF.